This section outlines one TCR beta chain sequence together with its context. This specimen belongs to a study of blood T cell repertoires in COVID-19. Study-wide context: The samples span acute and convalescent COVID-19 from the United States, Italy and Spain.

Per the original data handling: Using reference gene primer amplification, nucleated cell counts were estimated. The table came from immunoSEQ multiplex PCR; TCRdb's copy has only in-frame clones and leaves some out. V, J and clone size are taken as reported in that table, and D and trimming were inferred from the DNA itself. The sample has 150,000 to 200,000 clones; about 86% are singletons. V lost 1 base, J lost 3 bases, and 3 bases stayed unmatched. The CDR3 contains 16 residues. The germline V gene has CDR1 KGHSH and CDR2 LQKENI. This TCR was recovered from a man aged 25-40 years with active or convalescent COVID-19. The chain recombines TRBV18 with TRBJ1-1, with 12 bases fitting TRBD1. The sequenced material came from peripheral blood. The CDR3 region is CASSPRDRGRYTEAFF. The DNA for the CDR3 is TGTGCCAGCTCACCACGGGACAGGGGGCGGTACACTGAAGCTTTCTTT.